This T cell receptor (beta chain) was sequenced in a study of blood T cell repertoires in COVID-19. Study-level information: PBMCs, B-cell-depleted T cells, or T cells were the source of the cDNA or gDNA that made up the material.

Germline V gene lookup returns CDR1 MNHEY and CDR2 SMNVEV (reference sequence). This CDR3 is 19 amino acids long. V dropped 5 bases and J dropped 0; count of bases not matched to a gene: 18. Seattle participants joined during active infection and were tracked over time. Only in-frame clones appear in the TCRdb table, and some are missing; sequencing was by immunoSEQ multiplex PCR. The sample records about 93,000 clones, under 90% being singletons. The sample comprised peripheral blood. The chain joins TRBV27 to TRBJ2-7; 8 positions agree with TRBD1. The receptor's source is a man aged 55 to 70 with COVID-19, enrolled during active disease. Here the CDR3 reads CASSPLWTGTPTRSYEQYF. DNA of the CDR3: TGTGCCAGCAGTCCACTCTGGACAGGGACACCCACACGCTCCTACGAGCAGTACTTC.